The 3 T cell receptor beta chains below come from one sample, sequenced in a study of blood T cell repertoires in COVID-19. TCRdb's copy holds only in-frame clones and misses some; the assay was immunoSEQ multiplex PCR. The profile shows over 150,000 clones, 70% to 85% of them singletons. Sequencing was performed on peripheral blood. These receptors all come from a man between 60 and 75 years old with COVID-19, enrolled during active disease.

The chain is built from TRBV30 and TRBJ1-1; maybe TRBD1 (6 bases). This CDR3 spans 15 amino acids. Germline values: CDR1 GTSNPN, CDR2 SVGIG (reference sequence). The ends were cut back, 1 base at V and 1 base at J, with 13 bases in the middle. For the CDR3, the DNA is TGTGCCTGGAGTGGGGCCCGGGGGGCGAACACTGAAGCTTTCTTT. Protein product: CAWSGARGANTEAFF.

CDR3 amino acids: CASSSDRNTIYF. In DNA form, the CDR3 reads TGTGCCAGCAGCTCGGACAGAAACACCATATATTTT. The rearrangement links TRBV7-2 to TRBJ1-3, with a possible D match to TRBD1 (5 bases). There are 12 residues in the CDR3. The V end was cut by 4 bases, the J end by 5 bases, with 6 bases between. Germline V gives CDR1 SGHTA, CDR2 FQGNSA.

The rearrangement joins TRBV4-1 to TRBJ1-3, with D possibly matching TRBD1 (5 bases). The CDR3 spans 17 residues. Germline CDR1 and CDR2: MGHRA and YSYEKL. V dropped 3 bases and J dropped 0 bases, with 15 bases sitting between them. For the CDR3, the DNA is TGCGCCAGCAGCCAGCTACCGACAGTTTACTCTGGAAACACCATATATTTT. Its protein product is CASSQLPTVYSGNTIYF.